This TCR beta chain was recorded in a study of T-cell memory formation after mild COVID-19 (dated by TCRdb to the early 2020s). Concerning the study at large: Most TCR sequence clusters were specific to one of the two donors. The cohort was made up of two young adult volunteers, one female and one male, who were previously healthy. In a couple of donors, T-cell clones that expanded and contracted after mild COVID-19 were tracked by sequencing TCRalpha and TCRbeta repertoires over time.

Note on this clonotype: The clone's antigen remains unknown. Base qualities are missing; no much larger clone stands one base away.

PBMCs were isolated by Ficoll-Paque density gradient centrifugation. The data were produced on an Illumina NovaSeq 6000. cDNA libraries for TCRalpha and TCRbeta were prepared by 5'RACE using constant-segment primers, with sample barcodes and unique molecular identifiers added. RNA was extracted from every sample with Trizol reagent. Library amplification was performed in two PCR steps, and a second sample barcode and Illumina TruSeq adapters were introduced in the second step. Sequencing of the libraries was done on an Illumina NovaSeq, producing 2 x 150 bp paired-end reads. The original methods were these. With migec v1.2.7, reads were demultiplexed and then collapsed into UMI-guided consensus sequences. Using mixcr v2.1.11, UMI consensuses were aligned to TRA and TRB V and J templates and then assembled into clonotypes. A clonotype was counted as expanded or contracted only when both edgeR and NoisET called the clonotype significant, with the noise models trained on biological replicates. For edgeR calls, the thresholds were a false discovery rate-adjusted p below 0.01 and a log2 fold-change of 1. PCA with hierarchical clustering of max-normalized trajectories of the 1000 most abundant clonotypes was used as exploratory dynamics analysis. Separately sequenced CD4+ and CD8+ repertoires were used to assign the CD4 or CD8 phenotype of responding clones. Starting from the raw public reads, TCRdb applied fastp trimming at Q25, assembled clones with MiXCR and retained in-frame beta chains. Entries that share a CDR3 protein sequence are merged under the most common genes and DNA. Here the V and J calls rest on TCRdb's processing, not on the authors' analysis. In all, the sample holds around 180,000 distinct CDR3 sequences, and 16% of those were seen once. The ten largest clones take up approximately 2.2% of the sample.

Study-wide conclusions, independent of this receptor: The study covered only a couple of mild cases, and larger cohorts including severe cases with pre-infection samples were considered necessary. Contracting CD4+ clones turned up mainly in the CM and EM memory subsets, whereas EMRA was where CD8+ clones were enriched. Some responding clones were detected in pre-infection memory, which suggested that pre-existing cross-reactive memory T cells had joined the SARS-CoV-2 response. From day 15 to 85, contracting clones showed balanced CD4/CD8 phenotypes, whereas a second wave of clones that expanded from day 15 to 37 leaned towards CD4+. Whether the second-wave clones peaking on day 37 were SARS-CoV-2 specific was not confirmed.

CDR1 SGHDT and CDR2 YYEEEE are derived from the germline V gene. V is pared back by 4 bases and J by 6 bases, with 10 bases lying between the germline termini. Measured from the cysteine to the phenylalanine, the CDR3 is 12 residues long. The CDR3 DNA has 36 bases and is translated from base 1. The chain is encoded by TRBV5-6 joined to TRBJ1-2; the best D guess is TRBD1, with 5 bases matching. The sample consisted of PBMCs or a T cell subset sorted from them (not recorded which). The sequence was collected from an adult woman who had mild COVID-19 (a few samples of this study predate the infection). The sample titles of this study are shuffled in the database, so cell type and time point are left out; the donor was told from shared clones. The DNA reads TGTGCCAGCAGCCCAGGGATCGATGGCTACACCTTC. The encoded protein is CASSPGIDGYTF.